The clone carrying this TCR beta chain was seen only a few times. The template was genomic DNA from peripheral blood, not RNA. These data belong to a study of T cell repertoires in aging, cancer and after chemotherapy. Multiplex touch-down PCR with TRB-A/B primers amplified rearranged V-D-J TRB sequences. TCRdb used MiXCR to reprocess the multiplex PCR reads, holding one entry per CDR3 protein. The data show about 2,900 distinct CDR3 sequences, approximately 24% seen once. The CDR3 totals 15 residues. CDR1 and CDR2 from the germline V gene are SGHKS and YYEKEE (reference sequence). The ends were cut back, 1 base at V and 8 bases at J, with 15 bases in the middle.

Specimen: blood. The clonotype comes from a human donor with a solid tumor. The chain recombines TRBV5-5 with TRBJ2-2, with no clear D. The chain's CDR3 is CASSLRPALEGELFF. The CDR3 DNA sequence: TGTGCCAGCAGCTTGAGGCCGGCACTGGAAGGGGAGCTGTTTTTT.